Reported below is one TCR beta chain. Its antigen is unknown. PCR amplification relied on 60 Vbeta primers (plus 13 Jbeta primers). The table came from immunoSEQ multiplex PCR; TCRdb's copy has only in-frame clones and leaves some out. This table holds some 170,000 clones, about 80% found once. This sample was taken from a study of cytomegalovirus exposure and HLA in healthy donors. Study-wide findings and caveats: In a later analysis, V- and J-gene trimming of beta chains associated with a DCLRE1C missense variant, replicated independently. In most subjects, TCR beta sequences reportedly gave accurate predictions of HLA-A and HLA-B alleles. Another analysis was done later, and it associated approximately 15,000 TCR beta sequences with HLA alleles at 0.05 false discovery rate.

V lost 9 bases to trimming and J lost 0 bases; unmatched junction nucleotides: 8. Germline assignment: CDR1 MNHNY and CDR2 SVGAGI (reference sequence). The CDR3 is made up of 16 amino acids. The source of this sequence is a woman aged 25-40 years in good health and CMV-seronegative. The sample consisted of PBMCs. This chain links TRBV6-6 with TRBJ2-2; 9 bases agree with TRBD1. The CDR3 sequence: CASRTGDRTNTGELFF. The CDR3 region has the DNA TGTGCCAGTAGGACAGGGGACCGAACGAACACCGGGGAGCTGTTTTTT.